This passage covers 15 T cell receptor beta chains from one sample sequenced in a study of human T cells and chemical hapten exposure. TCRdb re-called the RACE reads through MiXCR, storing one row per CDR3 protein. The profile covers about 84,000 distinct CDR3 sequences, with 11% appearing a single time and about 3.5% taken by the ten largest. Time point of the sample: patch test 3, about 24 weeks after DPC sensitization. Noted treatment: therapeutic diphenylcyclopropenone sensitization with weekly scalp DPC. Sample: whole blood, taken in connection with sensitization to the hapten diphenylcyclopropenone (DPC). All receptors come from a woman in her 50s with alopecia areata. Some clones in this sample may be carry-over from other donors' samples.

This sequence joins TRBV5-1 and TRBJ2-5; a weak D match, TRBD1 (6 bases). CDR3 length: 15 residues. V shed 0 bases and J shed 2 bases, with 11 bases lying between them. Per germline, CDR1 SGHRS and CDR2 YFSETQ. In nucleotides, the CDR3 is TGCGCCAGCAGCTTGGTGAAGGACAGACAAGAGACCCAGTACTTC. Its translation: CASSLVKDRQETQYF.

The V and J genes are TRBV28 and TRBJ2-2; TRBD2 aligns across 10 bases. V lost 3 bases, J lost 6 bases, and 7 bases stayed unmatched. The CDR3 covers 16 residues. Looked up from germline, CDR1 is MDHEN and CDR2 is SYDVKM. The CDR3 protein is CASSFPLAGTPGELFF. Here the CDR3 DNA reads TGTGCCAGCAGTTTCCCACTAGCGGGGACCCCCGGGGAGCTGTTTTTT.

This clonotype occurred many times. The chain is built from TRBV20-1 and TRBJ2-3; D is undetermined. The ends were cut back, 3 bases at V and 3 bases at J, with 13 bases in the middle. The CDR3 has 14 amino acids. Germline loops: CDR1 DFQATT, CDR2 SNEGSKA (reference sequence). The CDR3 sequence is CSASGQALTDTQYF. CDR3 DNA sequence: TGCAGTGCTAGTGGTCAGGCCCTGACAGATACGCAGTATTTT.

This clonotype was counted at least ten times. The chain carries TRBV7-8 and TRBJ2-7; possibly TRBD2 for D (7 bases). V lost 5 bases to trimming and J lost 4 bases, with 21 bases between them. CDR3 length equals 16 residues. CDR1 and CDR2 from the germline V gene are SGHVS and FQNEAQ. In nucleotides, the CDR3 is TGTGCCAGCAGCCCCTCCGGGGGGCTTAAGGGTTACGAGCAGTACTTC. Its protein product is CASSPSGGLKGYEQYF.

At least ten counts were recorded for this clonotype. The chain couples TRBV7-2 to TRBJ1-1; maybe TRBD1 (5 bases). V lost 4 bases to trimming and J lost 1 base, with 7 bases between them. CDR3 length equals 13 residues. The V gene's germline CDR1 is SGHTA and CDR2 FQGNSA. This CDR3 is CASSSGQNTEAFF. The CDR3 DNA is TGTGCCAGCAGCTCAGGACAGAACACTGAAGCTTTCTTT.

This clonotype was seen a few times. The genes are TRBV12-3 or TRBV12-4 and TRBJ1-1; D gene uncertain. Trimming took 6 bases from V and 3 from J, leaving 5 bases between them. The CDR3 has 11 residues. CDR3 amino acids: CASSWDTEAFF. In nucleotides, the CDR3 is TGTGCCAGCAGCTGGGACACTGAAGCTTTCTTT.

This clonotype was recorded at least ten times. This chain uses TRBV18 with TRBJ2-5; no firm D call. The V end lost 4 bases, the J end lost 4 bases, and 10 bases lay between the germline ends. CDR3 length equals 13 residues. Germline assignment: CDR1 KGHSH and CDR2 LQKENI. The CDR3 protein is CASSLNEGETQYF. CDR3 sequence (DNA): TGTGCCAGCTCACTTAACGAAGGAGAGACCCAGTACTTC.

The V gene is TRBV6-1, the J gene TRBJ2-6, with D possibly TRBD1 on 6 matching bases. Trimming left V 8 bases short and J 0 bases short, with 11 bases between. The CDR3 runs to 15 residues. Germline V gene lookup returns CDR1 MNHNS and CDR2 SASEGT. CDR3 in amino acids: CASLGQPSGANVLTF. DNA for the CDR3: TGTGCCAGCTTAGGACAGCCCTCTGGGGCCAACGTCCTGACTTTC.

In this sample, this clonotype turned up many times. The chain combines TRBV11-2 with TRBJ2-6; 8 nucleotides line up with TRBD1. V lost 5 bases and J lost 2; bases outside the gene matches: 2. CDR1 is SGHAT and CDR2 is FQNNGV in the germline V gene. The CDR3 totals 15 residues. The CDR3 bases are TGTGCCAGCAGCGTGGGACAGGCTGGGGCCAACGTCCTGACTTTC. Protein product: CASSVGQAGANVLTF.

The chain has TRBV18 and TRBJ2-1, with 7 bases aligning to TRBD2. V dropped 3 bases and J dropped 3; count of bases not matched to a gene: 5. This CDR3 has 15 amino acids. From germline, CDR1 is KGHSH and CDR2 LQKENI. The CDR3 loop is CASSPPGTIYNEQFF. The CDR3 coding sequence is TGTGCCAGCTCACCTCCAGGGACTATCTACAATGAGCAGTTCTTC.

The chain carries TRBV28 and TRBJ2-7, with a weak D call TRBD2 (6 bases). The CDR3 runs 14 residues. The V end was cut by 7 bases, the J end by 3 bases, with 16 bases between. Germline CDR1 is MDHEN and CDR2 is SYDVKM. The CDR3, as DNA: TGTGCCAGCACCCCCGGGCTAGCGCTCTACGAGCAGTACTTC. It is translated as CASTPGLALYEQYF.

The sample holds a few counts of this clonotype. The chain has TRBV20-1 and TRBJ2-1; no clear D gene. Trimming pared 8 bases from V and 4 bases from J, leaving 12 bases between. The CDR3 has 12 residues. The germline V gene has CDR1 DFQATT and CDR2 SNEGSKA (reference sequence). In DNA, the CDR3 is TGCAGTACCCCTAGATCTTACAATGAGCAGTTCTTC. Translated: CSTPRSYNEQFF.

The sample holds many counts of this clonotype. This chain uses TRBV29-1 with TRBJ2-5; D is unclear. Germline V lookup: CDR1 SQVTM, CDR2 ANQGSEA. The CDR3 spans 12 residues. V lost 4 bases, J lost 5 bases, and 11 bases lay in between. The CDR3 loop is CSVAGAKETQYF. The DNA for the CDR3 is TGCAGCGTTGCAGGCGCGAAGGAGACCCAGTACTTC.

This clonotype was seen repeatedly, ten times or more. The chain links TRBV5-4 to TRBJ1-2; D is possibly TRBD1 (6 bases). CDR3 length equals 17 residues. V lost 4 bases to trimming and J lost 2 bases, with 21 bases between them. Germline V gives CDR1 SGHNT, CDR2 YYREEE (reference sequence). The CDR3 coding sequence is TGTGCCAGCAGCCCCATGACGACAGGAGGGAGGAACTATGGCTACACCTTC. It is translated as CASSPMTTGGRNYGYTF.

This clonotype was counted at least ten times. The gene calls are TRBV29-1 and TRBJ2-2; tentatively, D is TRBD1 or TRBD2 (6 bases each). Germline-derived CDR1 and CDR2 are SQVTM and ANQGSEA. The CDR3 loop spans 12 amino acids. Trimming left V 7 bases short and J 7 bases short, with 13 bases between. CDR3 sequence (DNA): TGCAGCGGCGGGACAAGGGGCGGGGAGCTGTTTTTT. Protein sequence: CSGGTRGGELFF.